The entry that follows covers one T cell receptor beta chain sequence. These data are taken from a study of T cell responses to AZD1222 COVID-19 vaccine. TCRdb's table, derived via immunoSEQ multiplex PCR, lists solely in-frame clones and lacks some. The data hold about 130,000 clones, with around four fifths observed a single time. This receptor was identified in an adult in good health. Sample: peripheral blood, taken on day 0 of AZD1222 vaccination.

CDR3 sequence: CASSSMGGLGYQETQYF. The CDR3 coding sequence is TGCGCCAGCAGCTCCATGGGAGGCCTTGGGTACCAAGAGACCCAGTACTTC. V gene TRBV5-1 combines with J gene TRBJ2-5; TRBD2 might be the D (6 bases). Germline lookup yields CDR1 SGHRS and CDR2 YFSETQ. V shed 3 bases and J shed 0 bases, with 18 bases lying between them. The length of the CDR3 is 17 residues.